A selection of T cell receptor beta chains follows, all from one sample in a study of blood T cells in healthy people across ages. In TCRdb, the 5' RACE reads were re-called with MiXCR into one record per CDR3 protein. The sample shows around 620,000 distinct CDR3 sequences, 27% of them seen only once. The material sequenced was blood. These receptors all come from a woman in her seventies in good health. The CDR3 runs from the conserved cysteine through the conserved F or W. A D gene is named only where the DNA matches it firmly. Clone size is not always given. Where it is, it says once, few, many or a class for expanded clones.

clone size | CDR3 length | D gene | J gene | V gene | CDR3 DNA | CDR3 protein
- | 16 | - | TRBJ2-1 | TRBV4-3 | TGCGCCAGCAGCCAAGAGACGGGCTTCTCTTACAATGAGCAGTTCTTC | CASSQETGFSYNEQFF
many | 16 | - | TRBJ2-7 | TRBV7-8 | TGTGCCAGCAGCCCCTATCTAGCGCTGAGCTCCTACGAGCAGTACTTC | CASSPYLALSSYEQYF
few | 17 | TRBD1 | TRBJ2-1 | TRBV11-3 | TGTGCCAGCAGCCCTCCGCTTAACAGGGGGCCTTACAATGAGCAGTTCTTC | CASSPPLNRGPYNEQFF
- | 16 | TRBD1 | TRBJ2-5 | TRBV7-8 | TGTGCCAGCAGCTTACCCCAACAGGGGACGGAAGAGACCCAGTACTTC | CASSLPQQGTEETQYF
- | 19 | - | TRBJ1-4 | TRBV7-6 | TGTGCCAGCAGCTTTTGGAGGGTCTCGGATGTATTGACTAATGAAAAACTGTTTTTT | CASSFWRVSDVLTNEKLFF
- | 17 | TRBD2 | TRBJ2-1 | TRBV18 | TGTGCCAGCGCCACAGCGGGGGGGATTAGCTCCTACAATGAGCAGTTCTTC | CASATAGGISSYNEQFF
- | 13 | - | TRBJ2-3 | TRBV7-2 | TGTGCCAGCAGCCGGACCTTCACAGATACGCAGTATTTT | CASSRTFTDTQYF
- | 16 | TRBD2 | TRBJ2-2 | TRBV28 | TGTGCCAGCAGTTCGCCCGGGACTAGAGGTTCCGGGGAGCTGTTTTTT | CASSSPGTRGSGELFF
few | 13 | - | TRBJ1-1 | TRBV29-1 | TGCAGCGCCCTACAGGCGACGAACACTGAAGCTTTCTTT | CSALQATNTEAFF
few | 13 | - | TRBJ2-5 | TRBV29-1 | TGCAGCGTTGCTACGGGGCGCTCCTACGAGCGGTACTTC | CSVATGRSYERYF
few | 14 | - | TRBJ2-1 | TRBV5-1 | TGCGCCAGCCAGAACGCGAGGGGGGGCAATGAGCAGTTCTTC | CASQNARGGNEQFF
few | 17 | TRBD2 | TRBJ2-1 | TRBV10-3 | TGTGCCATCAGGCGCGAACCGGGACTAGCAGCCTACAATGAGCAGTTCTTC | CAIRREPGLAAYNEQFF
- | 15 | TRBD1 | TRBJ2-1 | TRBV5-1 | TGCGCCAGCAGCTCGATTTCCGGGACAGGGTCCGAGCAGTTCTTC | CASSSISGTGSEQFF
- | 14 | TRBD1 | TRBJ2-7 | TRBV29-1 | TGCAGCGTTCGAGCCGGGACAGGGATTTACGAGCAGTACTTC | CSVRAGTGIYEQYF
many | 11 | - | TRBJ1-1 | TRBV29-1 | TGCAGCGTTGAGGTGAACACTGAAGCTTTCTTT | CSVEVNTEAFF
- | 13 | - | TRBJ2-3 | TRBV29-1 | TGCAGCGTTGATGTTTCGGGCCAGAATACGCAGTATTTT | CSVDVSGQNTQYF
- | 18 | TRBD2 | TRBJ2-5 | TRBV3-1 | TGTGCCAGCAGCCAAGATGGGTCTAGCGGCATGTGGAAAGAGACCCAGTACTTC | CASSQDGSSGMWKETQYF
few | 15 | TRBD2 | TRBJ2-1 | TRBV20-1 | TGCAGTGCTAGAGATTCTGCGGGGGGCTACAATGAGCAGTTCTTC | CSARDSAGGYNEQFF
few | 13 | - | TRBJ1-1 | TRBV11-3 | TGTGCCAGCAGCTGGGACATGAACACTGAAGCTTTCTTT | CASSWDMNTEAFF
few | 15 | TRBD2 | TRBJ2-2 | TRBV20-1 | TGCAGTGCCCTAGCGGGGGGGCCAGGGACCGGGGAGCTGTTTTTT | CSALAGGPGTGELFF
- | 15 | - | TRBJ2-5 | TRBV9 | TGTGCCAGCAGCTGGGGAGGGGGGGCCCAAGAGACCCAGTACTTC | CASSWGGGAQETQYF
many | 12 | - | TRBJ2-5 | TRBV6-6 | TGTGCCAGCAGTTACACGGGAGAGACCCAGTACTTC | CASSYTGETQYF
- | 15 | TRBD1 | TRBJ1-2 | TRBV6-5 | TGTGCCTGCAGTCCTACGACAGGGACTTACTATGGCTACACCTTC | CACSPTTGTYYGYTF
- | 17 | TRBD2 | TRBJ2-3 | TRBV7-2 | TGTGCCAGCAGCTTACGGAGTAGCGGGACAAATACAGATACGCAGTATTTT | CASSLRSSGTNTDTQYF
few | 14 | - | TRBJ1-6 | TRBV12-3/TRBV12-4 | TGTGCCAGCAGTTTGGAGGCATCTTATTCACCCCTCCACTTT | CASSLEASYSPLHF
few | 15 | TRBD1 | TRBJ2-1 | TRBV6-6 | TGTGCCAGCAGTTCCCGACAGGGTGGAGGCAATGAGCAGTTCTTC | CASSSRQGGGNEQFF
- | 16 | TRBD2 | TRBJ2-4 | TRBV15 | TGTGCCACCAGCGCCAAGCCCGGGGGGTTTCTGAGCATTCAGTACTTC | CATSAKPGGFLSIQYF
- | 14 | TRBD2 | TRBJ2-5 | TRBV20-1 | TGCAGTGCTAGATGGCCGACTAGCGTTGAGACCCAGTACTTC | CSARWPTSVETQYF
few | 12 | - | TRBJ1-2 | TRBV29-1 | TGCAGCGTTGAAGGGATAGGAAATGGCTACACCTTC | CSVEGIGNGYTF
few | 14 | - | TRBJ2-7 | TRBV5-1 | TGCGCCAGCAGCTTGGAAGGGCTTTACTACGAGCAGTACTTC | CASSLEGLYYEQYF
- | 17 | TRBD2 | TRBJ2-5 | TRBV10-3 | TGTGCCATCAGTGAGTCGGGAGCGGGGGGCCTAAAAGAGACCCAGTACTTC | CAISESGAGGLKETQYF
once | 16 | TRBD2 | TRBJ2-5 | TRBV9 | TGTGCCAGCAGCGTGCAGGTAGCGGGGGGGCAAGAGACCCAGTACTTC | CASSVQVAGGQETQYF